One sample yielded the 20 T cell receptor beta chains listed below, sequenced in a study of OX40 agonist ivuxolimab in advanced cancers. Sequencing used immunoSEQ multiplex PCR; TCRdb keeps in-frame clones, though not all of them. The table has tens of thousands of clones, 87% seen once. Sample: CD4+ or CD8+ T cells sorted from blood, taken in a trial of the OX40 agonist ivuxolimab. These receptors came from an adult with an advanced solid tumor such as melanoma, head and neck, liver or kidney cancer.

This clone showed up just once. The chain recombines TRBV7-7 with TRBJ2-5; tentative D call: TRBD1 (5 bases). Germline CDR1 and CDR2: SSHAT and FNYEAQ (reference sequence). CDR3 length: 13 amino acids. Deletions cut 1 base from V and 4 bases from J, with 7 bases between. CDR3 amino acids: CASSLGQGETQYF. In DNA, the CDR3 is TGTGCCAGCAGCTTAGGGCAGGGAGAGACCCAGTACTTC.

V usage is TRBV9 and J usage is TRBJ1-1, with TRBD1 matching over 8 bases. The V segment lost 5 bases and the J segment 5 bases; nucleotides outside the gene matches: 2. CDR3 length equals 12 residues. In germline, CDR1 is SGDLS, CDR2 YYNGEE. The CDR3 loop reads CASRTGETEAFF. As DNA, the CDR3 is TGTGCCAGCAGGACAGGGGAGACTGAAGCTTTCTTT.

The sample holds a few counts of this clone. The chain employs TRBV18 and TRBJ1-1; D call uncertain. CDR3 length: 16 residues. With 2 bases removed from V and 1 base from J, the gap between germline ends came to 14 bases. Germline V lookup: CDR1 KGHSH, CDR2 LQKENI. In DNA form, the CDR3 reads TGTGCCAGCTCACCAGAACCGACGCCACCGAACACTGAAGCTTTCTTT. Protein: CASSPEPTPPNTEAFF.

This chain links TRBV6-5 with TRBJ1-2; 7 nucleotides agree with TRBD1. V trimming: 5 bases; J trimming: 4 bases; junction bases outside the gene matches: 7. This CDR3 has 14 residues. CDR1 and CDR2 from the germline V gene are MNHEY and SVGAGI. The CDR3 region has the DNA TGTGCCAGCAGTCGACAGGGTTCCTCCTATGGCTACACCTTC. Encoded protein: CASSRQGSSYGYTF.

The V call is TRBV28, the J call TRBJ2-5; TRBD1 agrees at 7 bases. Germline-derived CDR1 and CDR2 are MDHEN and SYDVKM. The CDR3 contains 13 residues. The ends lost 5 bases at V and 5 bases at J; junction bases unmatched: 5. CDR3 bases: TGTGCCAGCAGTCGACAGGGCATCGAGACCCAGTACTTC. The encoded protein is CASSRQGIETQYF.

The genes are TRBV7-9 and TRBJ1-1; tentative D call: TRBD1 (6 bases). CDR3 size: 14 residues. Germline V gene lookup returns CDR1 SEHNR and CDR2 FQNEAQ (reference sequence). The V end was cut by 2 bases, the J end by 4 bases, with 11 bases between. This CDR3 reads CASSLTGAVTEAFF. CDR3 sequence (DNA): TGTGCCAGCAGCTTAACGGGGGCCGTCACTGAAGCTTTCTTT.

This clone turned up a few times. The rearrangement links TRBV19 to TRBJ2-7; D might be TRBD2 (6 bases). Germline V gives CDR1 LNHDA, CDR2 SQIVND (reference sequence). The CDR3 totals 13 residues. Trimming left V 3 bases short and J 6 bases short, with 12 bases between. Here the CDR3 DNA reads TGTGCCAGTAGTATGTTATTGGGAGGCGAGCAGTACGTC. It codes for CASSMLLGGEQYV.

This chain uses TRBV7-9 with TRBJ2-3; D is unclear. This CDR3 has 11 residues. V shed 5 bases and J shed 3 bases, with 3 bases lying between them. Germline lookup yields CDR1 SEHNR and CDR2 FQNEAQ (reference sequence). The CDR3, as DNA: TGTGCCAGCAGCCGGACAGATACGCAGTATTTT. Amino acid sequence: CASSRTDTQYF. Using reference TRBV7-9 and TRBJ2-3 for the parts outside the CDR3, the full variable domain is DTGVSQNPRHKITKRGQNVTFRCDPISEHNRLYWYRQTLGQGPEFLTYFQNEAQLEKSRLLSDRFSAERPKGSFSTLEIQRTEQGDSAMYLCASSRTDTQYFGPGTRLTVL.

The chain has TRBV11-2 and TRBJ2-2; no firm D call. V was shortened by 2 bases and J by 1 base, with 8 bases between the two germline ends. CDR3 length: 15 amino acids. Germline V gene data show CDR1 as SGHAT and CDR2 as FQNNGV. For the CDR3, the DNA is TGTGCCAGCAGCTTAATACAGCTGAACACCGGGGAGCTGTTTTTT. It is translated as CASSLIQLNTGELFF.

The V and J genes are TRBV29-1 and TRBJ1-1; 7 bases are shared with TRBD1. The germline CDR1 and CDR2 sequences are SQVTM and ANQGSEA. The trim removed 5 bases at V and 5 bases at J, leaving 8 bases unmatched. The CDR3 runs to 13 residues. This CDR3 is CSVIDRDGTEAFF. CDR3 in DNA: TGCAGCGTTATCGACAGGGACGGGACTGAAGCTTTCTTT. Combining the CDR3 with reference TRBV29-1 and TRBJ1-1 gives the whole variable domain SAVISQKPSRDICQRGTSLTIQCQVDSQVTMMFWYRQQPGQSLTLIATANQGSEATYESGFVIDKFPISRPNLTFSTLTVSNMSPEDSSIYLCSVIDRDGTEAFFGQGTRLTVV.

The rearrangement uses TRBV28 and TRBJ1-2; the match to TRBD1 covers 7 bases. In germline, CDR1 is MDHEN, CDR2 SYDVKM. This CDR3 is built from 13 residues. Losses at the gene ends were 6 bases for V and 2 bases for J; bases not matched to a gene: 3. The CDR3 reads CASRTGANYGYTF. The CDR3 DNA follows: TGTGCCAGCAGAACAGGGGCGAACTATGGCTACACCTTC.

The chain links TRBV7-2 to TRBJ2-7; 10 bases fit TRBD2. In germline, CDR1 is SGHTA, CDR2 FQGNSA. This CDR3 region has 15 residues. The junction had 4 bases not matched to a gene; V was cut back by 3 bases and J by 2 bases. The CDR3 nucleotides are TGTGCCAGCAGCTTGCAGCGGGAGGGCCCCTACGAGCAGTACTTC. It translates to CASSLQREGPYEQYF.

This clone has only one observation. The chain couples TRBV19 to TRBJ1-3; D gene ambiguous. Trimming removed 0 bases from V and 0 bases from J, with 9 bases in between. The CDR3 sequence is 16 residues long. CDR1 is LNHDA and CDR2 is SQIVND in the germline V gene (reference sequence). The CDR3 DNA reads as TGTGCCAGTAGTATAGATTTGAGAAACTCTGGAAACACCATATATTTT. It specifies CASSIDLRNSGNTIYF.

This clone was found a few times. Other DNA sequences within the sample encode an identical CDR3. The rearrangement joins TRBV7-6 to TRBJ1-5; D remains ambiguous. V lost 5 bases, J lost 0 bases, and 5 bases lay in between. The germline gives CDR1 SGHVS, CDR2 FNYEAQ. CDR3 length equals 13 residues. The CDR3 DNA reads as TGTGCCAGCAGCCCAGGTAGCAATCAGCCCCAGCATTTT. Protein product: CASSPGSNQPQHF. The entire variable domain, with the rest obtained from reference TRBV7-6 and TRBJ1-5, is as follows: GAGVSQSPRYKVTKRGQDVALRCDPISGHVSLYWYRQALGQGPEFLTYFNYEAQQDKSGLPNDRFSAERPEGSISTLTIQRTEQRDSAMYRCASSPGSNQPQHFGDGTRLSIL.

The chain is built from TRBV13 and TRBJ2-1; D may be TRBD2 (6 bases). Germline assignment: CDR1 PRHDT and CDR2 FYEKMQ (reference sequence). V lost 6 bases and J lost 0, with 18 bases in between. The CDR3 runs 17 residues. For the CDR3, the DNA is TGTGCCAGCAGTTCCTGGGGGGACTTTGCCTCCTACAATGAGCAGTTCTTC. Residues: CASSSWGDFASYNEQFF.

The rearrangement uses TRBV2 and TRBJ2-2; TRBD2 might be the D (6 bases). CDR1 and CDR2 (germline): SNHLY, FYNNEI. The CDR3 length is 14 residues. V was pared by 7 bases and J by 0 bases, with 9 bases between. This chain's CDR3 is CASIRGTNTGELFF. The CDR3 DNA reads TGTGCCAGCATTCGCGGGACGAACACCGGGGAGCTGTTTTTT. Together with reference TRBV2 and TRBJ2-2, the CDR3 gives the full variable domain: EPEVTQTPSHQVTQMGQEVILRCVPISNHLYFYWYRQILGQKVEFLVSFYNNEISEKSEIFDDQFSVERPDGSNFTLKIRSTKLEDSAMYFCASIRGTNTGELFFGEGSRLTVL.

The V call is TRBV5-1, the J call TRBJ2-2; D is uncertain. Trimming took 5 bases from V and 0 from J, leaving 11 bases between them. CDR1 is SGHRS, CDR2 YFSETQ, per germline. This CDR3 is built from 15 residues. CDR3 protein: CASSLTGANTGELFF. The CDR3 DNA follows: TGCGCCAGCAGTTTAACTGGCGCGAACACCGGGGAGCTGTTTTTT.

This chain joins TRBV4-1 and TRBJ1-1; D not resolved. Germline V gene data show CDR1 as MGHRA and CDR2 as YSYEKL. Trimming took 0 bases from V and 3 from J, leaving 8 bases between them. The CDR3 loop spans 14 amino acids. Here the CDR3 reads CASSQEAWYTEAFF. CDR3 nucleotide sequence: TGCGCCAGCAGCCAAGAGGCCTGGTACACTGAAGCTTTCTTT.

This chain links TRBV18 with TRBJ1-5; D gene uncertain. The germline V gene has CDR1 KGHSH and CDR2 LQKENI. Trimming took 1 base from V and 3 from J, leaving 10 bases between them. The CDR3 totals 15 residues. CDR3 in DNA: TGTGCCAGCTCACCACGACGGCTTGACAATCAGCCCCAGCATTTT. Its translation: CASSPRRLDNQPQHF.

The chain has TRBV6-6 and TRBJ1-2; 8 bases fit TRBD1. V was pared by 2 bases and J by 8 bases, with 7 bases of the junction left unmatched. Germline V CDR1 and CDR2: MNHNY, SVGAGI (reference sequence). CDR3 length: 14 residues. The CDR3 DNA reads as TGTGCCAGCAGTTACGAGCGACAGGGGCAAGGCTACACCTTC. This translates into CASSYERQGQGYTF.